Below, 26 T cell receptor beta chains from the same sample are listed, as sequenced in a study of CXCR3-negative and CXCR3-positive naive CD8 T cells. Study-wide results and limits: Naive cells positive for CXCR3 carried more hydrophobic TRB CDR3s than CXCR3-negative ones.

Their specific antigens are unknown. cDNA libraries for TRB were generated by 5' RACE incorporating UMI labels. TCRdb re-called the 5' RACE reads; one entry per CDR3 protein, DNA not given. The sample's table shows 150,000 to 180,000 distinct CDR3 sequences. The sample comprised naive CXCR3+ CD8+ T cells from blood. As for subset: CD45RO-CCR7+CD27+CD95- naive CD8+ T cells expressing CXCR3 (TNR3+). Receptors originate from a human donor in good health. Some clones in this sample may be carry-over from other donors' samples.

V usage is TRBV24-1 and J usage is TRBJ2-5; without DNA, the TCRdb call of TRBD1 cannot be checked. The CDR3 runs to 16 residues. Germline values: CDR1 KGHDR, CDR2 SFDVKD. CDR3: CATSDFGRGLQETQYF.

CDR3 amino acids: CASRPLQGIAQYF. V usage is TRBV5-4 and J usage is TRBJ2-3; TCRdb's D call of TRBD1 is untestable without DNA. The CDR3 contains 13 residues. The germline gives CDR1 SGHNT, CDR2 YYREEE (reference sequence).

This CDR3 reads CSARDLTGTSERGPPDTQYF. The rearrangement uses TRBV20-1 and TRBJ2-3; there is no DNA to check the TCRdb D call of TRBD2. In germline, CDR1 is DFQATT, CDR2 SNEGSKA (reference sequence). The CDR3 consists of 20 residues.

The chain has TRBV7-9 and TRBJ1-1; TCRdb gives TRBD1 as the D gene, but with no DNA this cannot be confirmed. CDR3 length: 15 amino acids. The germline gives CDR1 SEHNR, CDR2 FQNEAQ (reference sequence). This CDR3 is CASSPGGTVSSEAFF.

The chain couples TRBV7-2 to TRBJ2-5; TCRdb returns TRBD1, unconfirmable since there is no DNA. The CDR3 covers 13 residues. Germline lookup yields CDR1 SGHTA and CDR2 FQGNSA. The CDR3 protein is CASSLAPGDRSRF.

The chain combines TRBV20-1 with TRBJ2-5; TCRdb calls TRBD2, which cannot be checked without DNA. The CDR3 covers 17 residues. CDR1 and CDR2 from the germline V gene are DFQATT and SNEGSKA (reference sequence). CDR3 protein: CSARDLWVTGEQETQYF.

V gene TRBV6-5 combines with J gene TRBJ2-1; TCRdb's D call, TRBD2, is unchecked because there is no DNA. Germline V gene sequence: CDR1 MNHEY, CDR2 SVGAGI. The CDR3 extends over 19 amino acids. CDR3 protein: CASSWPAGDPQSSYNEQFF.

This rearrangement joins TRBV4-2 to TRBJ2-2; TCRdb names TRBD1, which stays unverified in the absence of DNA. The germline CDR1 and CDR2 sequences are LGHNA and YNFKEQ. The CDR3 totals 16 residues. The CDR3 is CASSQDPARPTGELFF.

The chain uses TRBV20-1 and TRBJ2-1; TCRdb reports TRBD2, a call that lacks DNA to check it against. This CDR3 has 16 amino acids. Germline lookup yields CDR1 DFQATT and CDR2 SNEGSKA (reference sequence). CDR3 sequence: CSATGLAGGSYNEQFF.

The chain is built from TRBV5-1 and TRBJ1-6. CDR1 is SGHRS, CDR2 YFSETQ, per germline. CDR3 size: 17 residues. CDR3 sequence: CASSLLQPGSYNSPLHF. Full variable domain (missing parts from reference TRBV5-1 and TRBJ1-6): KAGVTQTPRYLIKTRGQQVTLSCSPISGHRSVSWYQQTPGQGLQFLFEYFSETQRNKGNFPGRFSGRQFSNSRSEMNVSTLELGDSALYLCASSLLQPGSYNSPLHFGNGTRLTVT.

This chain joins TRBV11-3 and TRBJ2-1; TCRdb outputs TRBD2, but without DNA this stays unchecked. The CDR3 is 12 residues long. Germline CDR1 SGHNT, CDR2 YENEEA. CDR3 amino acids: CASAERYNEQFF.

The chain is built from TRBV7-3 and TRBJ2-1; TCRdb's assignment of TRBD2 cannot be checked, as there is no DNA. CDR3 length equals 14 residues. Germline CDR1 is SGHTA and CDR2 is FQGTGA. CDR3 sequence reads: CASSFSGAYNEQFF. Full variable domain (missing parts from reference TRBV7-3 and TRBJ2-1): GAGVSQTPSNKVTEKGKYVELRCDPISGHTALYWYRQSLGQGPEFLIYFQGTGAADDSGLPNDRFFAVRPEGSVSTLKIQRTERGDSAVYLCASSFSGAYNEQFFGPGTRLTVL.

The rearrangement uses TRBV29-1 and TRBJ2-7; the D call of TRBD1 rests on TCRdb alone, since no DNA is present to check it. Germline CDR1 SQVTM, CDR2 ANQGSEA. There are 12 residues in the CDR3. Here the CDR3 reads CSVEGDSYEQYF.

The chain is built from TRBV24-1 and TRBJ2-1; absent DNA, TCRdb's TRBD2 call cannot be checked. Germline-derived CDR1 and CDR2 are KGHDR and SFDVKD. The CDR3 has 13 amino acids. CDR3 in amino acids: CATRRDPYNEQFF.

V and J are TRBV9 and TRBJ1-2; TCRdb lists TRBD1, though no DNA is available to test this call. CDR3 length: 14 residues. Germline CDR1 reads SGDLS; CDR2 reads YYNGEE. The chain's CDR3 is CASSETGGHYGYTF.

The CDR3 reads CASSLWGTSGNDQETQYF. The V call is TRBV28, the J call TRBJ2-5; without DNA, the TCRdb call of TRBD2 cannot be checked. Germline CDR1 reads MDHEN; CDR2 reads SYDVKM. This CDR3 contains 18 residues.

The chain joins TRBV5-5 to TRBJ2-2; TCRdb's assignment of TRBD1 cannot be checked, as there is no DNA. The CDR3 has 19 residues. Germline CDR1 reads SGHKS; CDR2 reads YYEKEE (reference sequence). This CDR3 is CASSLGWGAGAANTGELFF.

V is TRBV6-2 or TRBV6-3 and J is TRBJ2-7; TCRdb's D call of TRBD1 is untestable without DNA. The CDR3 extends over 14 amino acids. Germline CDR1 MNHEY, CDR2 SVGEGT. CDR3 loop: CASSPRTPSYEQYF.

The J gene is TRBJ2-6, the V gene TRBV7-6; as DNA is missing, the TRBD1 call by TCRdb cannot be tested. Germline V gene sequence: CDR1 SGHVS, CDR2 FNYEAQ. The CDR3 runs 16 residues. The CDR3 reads CASSLRADSGANVLTF.

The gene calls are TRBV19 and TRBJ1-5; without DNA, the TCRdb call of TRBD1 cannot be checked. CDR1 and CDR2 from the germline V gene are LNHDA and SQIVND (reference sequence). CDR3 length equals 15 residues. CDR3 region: CASSASVGVGQPQHF.

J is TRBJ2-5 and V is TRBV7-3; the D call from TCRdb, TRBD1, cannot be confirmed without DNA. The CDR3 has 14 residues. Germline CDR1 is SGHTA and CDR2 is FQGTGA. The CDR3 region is CASSPGAGQATQYF. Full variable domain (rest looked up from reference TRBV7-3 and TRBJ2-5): GAGVSQTPSNKVTEKGKYVELRCDPISGHTALYWYRQSLGQGPEFLIYFQGTGAADDSGLPNDRFFAVRPEGSVSTLKIQRTERGDSAVYLCASSPGAGQATQYFGPGTRLLVL.

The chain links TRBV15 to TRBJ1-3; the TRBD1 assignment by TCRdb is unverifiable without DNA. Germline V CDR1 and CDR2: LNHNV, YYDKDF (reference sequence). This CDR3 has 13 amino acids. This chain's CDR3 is CATSRDPGDTIYF.

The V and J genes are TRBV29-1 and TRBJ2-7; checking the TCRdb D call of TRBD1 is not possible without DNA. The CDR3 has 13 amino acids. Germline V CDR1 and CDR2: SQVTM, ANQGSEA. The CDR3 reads CSVRTGGFNEQYF.

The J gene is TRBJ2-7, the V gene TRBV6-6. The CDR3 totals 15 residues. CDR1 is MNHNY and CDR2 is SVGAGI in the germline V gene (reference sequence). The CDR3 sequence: CASSYLAEIPYEQYF.

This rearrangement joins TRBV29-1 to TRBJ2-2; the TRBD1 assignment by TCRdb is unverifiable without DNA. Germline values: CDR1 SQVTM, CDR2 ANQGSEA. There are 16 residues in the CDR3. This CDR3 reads CSATGGDFTNTGELFF.

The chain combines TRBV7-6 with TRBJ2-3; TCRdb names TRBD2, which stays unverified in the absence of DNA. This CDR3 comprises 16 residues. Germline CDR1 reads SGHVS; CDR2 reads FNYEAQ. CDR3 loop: CASSLLAGSRGDTQYF.